The sequence of this TCR beta chain was determined in a study of neurological immune-mediated disorders. Study findings and constraints: The greatest TCR clonal expansion occurred in HTLV-1-associated myelopathy and the least in multiple sclerosis, which fell below healthy controls. Expanded clones shared no CDR3 amino acid sequences across subjects, suggesting private repertoires in all groups.

In its sample, this clonotype was seen many times. Its antigen is unknown. At one end, the junction sequence differs from germline, possibly due to a read error. 5'RACE generated cDNA with 10-nucleotide random UMIs. The output of every sequencing run exceeded 170 million TCR-beta sequences, derived from 15-18 subjects. TCRdb re-derived calls from the 5' RACE reads in MiXCR, one entry per CDR3 protein. Here the sample spans around 13,000 distinct CDR3 sequences, about 10% being singletons. CDR3 length: 18 residues. Material for sequencing was PBMCs. The clonotype was recovered from a middle-aged woman in good health. This chain connects TRBV12-3 or TRBV12-4 to TRBJ2-7, with 9 bases lining up with TRBD2. The CDR3 loop reads CASSLAPRLAVSSYEQYF. The CDR3, as DNA: TGTGCCAGCAGTCTAGCGCCTCGACTAGCGGTGAGCTCCTACGAGCAGTACTTC.